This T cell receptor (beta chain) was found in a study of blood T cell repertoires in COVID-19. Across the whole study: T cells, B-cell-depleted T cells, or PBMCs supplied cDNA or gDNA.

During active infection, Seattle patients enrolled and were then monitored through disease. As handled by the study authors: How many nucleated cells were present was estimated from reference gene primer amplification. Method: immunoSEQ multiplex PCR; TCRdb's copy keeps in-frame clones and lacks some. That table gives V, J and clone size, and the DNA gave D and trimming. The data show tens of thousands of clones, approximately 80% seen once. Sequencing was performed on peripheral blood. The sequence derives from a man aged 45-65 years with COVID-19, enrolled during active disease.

CDR3 sequence reads: CASSPGQGLQPQHF. The CDR3, as DNA: TGTGCCAGCAGCCCCGGACAGGGCCTTCAGCCCCAGCATTTT. The chain employs TRBV9 and TRBJ1-5; 8 nucleotides align to TRBD1. The CDR3 consists of 14 residues. Germline V gene data show CDR1 as SGDLS and CDR2 as YYNGEE. J gave up 6 bases and V 4 bases, and 6 bases lay outside the gene matches.